The TCR beta chain described here comes from a study of cytomegalovirus exposure and HLA in healthy donors. The CDR3 has 15 amino acids. The V gene's germline CDR1 is SEHNR and CDR2 FQNEAQ (reference sequence). Trimming took off 5 bases at V and 10 bases at J, with 18 bases between the two ends. The study ran its PCR with 60 Vbeta and 13 Jbeta primers. The method was immunoSEQ multiplex PCR; TCRdb's version includes in-frame clones alone and lacks a portion of them. The sample lists 97,000 or so clones; approximately 71% were seen once. The study, taken as a whole, reports: Under in vitro conditions, a few CMV-associated chains were confirmed as specific for CMV antigens. A later analysis by the authors found several of the most significant clusters apparently linked to common viral pathogens. According to the study, approximately 150 TCR beta chains were cytomegalovirus-associated.

A remark on this clone: The antigen is unknown.

The chain combines TRBV7-9 with TRBJ1-6; D ambiguous. Sequencing was done on a sample of PBMCs. The sequence derives from a male donor in good health and CMV-seropositive. The CDR3 region is CASSPSVGNRSPLHF. For the CDR3, the DNA is TGTGCCAGCAGCCCGAGTGTAGGTAACAGATCACCCCTCCACTTT. Complete variable domain (other parts from reference TRBV7-9 and TRBJ1-6): DTGVSQNPRHKITKRGQNVTFRCDPISEHNRLYWYRQTLGQGPEFLTYFQNEAQLEKSRLLSDRFSAERPKGSFSTLEIQRTEQGDSAMYLCASSPSVGNRSPLHFGNGTRLTVT.